This T cell receptor (beta chain) was sequenced in a study of beta chain features in type 1 diabetes. The CDR3 has 14 residues. Losses at the gene ends were 3 bases for V and 4 bases for J; bases not matched to a gene: 3. Germline lookup yields CDR1 SGDLS and CDR2 YYNGEE. Of the isolated RNA, all was reverse transcribed, and so the sequenced material was expressed TCRB transcripts. The assay was immunoSEQ multiplex PCR, and TCRdb's table has in-frame clones only and misses some. The sample carries hundreds of thousands of clones, 11% to 15% recorded once. This sequence joins TRBV9 and TRBJ2-2, with 7 bases identical to TRBD2. The TCR originated in a man between 25 and 39 years old in good health. Sample: naive CD4+ T cells from blood. The CDR3 sequence is CASSARTSTGELFF. The CDR3 DNA sequence: TGTGCCAGCAGCGCCCGGACTAGCACCGGGGAGCTGTTTTTT.